Each of the 14 T cell receptor beta chains below was sequenced from the same sample in a study of T cells after yellow fever vaccination. One entry per CDR3 protein results from TCRdb running MiXCR on the 5' RACE reads. The sample has about 400,000 distinct CDR3 sequences, around 6.5% seen once; the top ten hold over 14%. The sample was PBMCs, taken 5 days after the yellow fever booster vaccination. These receptors were obtained from a man under 40 who received the YFV17D yellow fever vaccine.

The genes are TRBV7-6 and TRBJ2-7; 8 bases map to TRBD2. Germline V gives CDR1 SGHVS, CDR2 FNYEAQ. Germline trimming cut 3 bases from V and 0 bases from J; bases unmatched to any gene: 4. CDR3 length equals 15 residues. CDR3: CASSLASGFSYEQYF. The CDR3 DNA follows: TGTGCCAGCAGCTTGGCTAGCGGGTTCTCCTACGAGCAGTACTTC.

Many counts were recorded for this clonotype. The chain employs TRBV29-1 and TRBJ2-7; D is ambiguous. CDR1 and CDR2 from the germline V gene are SQVTM and ANQGSEA. The CDR3 covers 12 residues. V gave up 5 bases and J gave up 1 base, with 9 bases separating them. The CDR3, as DNA: TGCAGCGTTCGTGTCAGATCCTACGAGCAGTACTTC. Encoded protein: CSVRVRSYEQYF.

Ten or more counts support this clonotype. The V gene is TRBV11-2, the J gene TRBJ1-6; D not resolved. CDR1 SGHAT and CDR2 FQNNGV come from the germline V gene. Trimming took off 2 bases at V and 0 bases at J, with 17 bases between the two ends. This CDR3 contains 19 residues. CDR3 sequence: CASSLIAPGRSSYNSPLHF. The CDR3 DNA reads TGTGCCAGCAGCTTAATAGCCCCGGGCAGAAGCTCCTATAATTCACCCCTCCACTTT.

CDR3 sequence reads: CASSLVFVSGSTDTQYF. As DNA, the CDR3 is TGTGCCAGCAGCCTTGTATTTGTTAGCGGGAGCACAGATACGCAGTATTTT. V is TRBV7-2 and J is TRBJ2-3; 7 positions match TRBD2. The germline CDR1 and CDR2 sequences are SGHTA and FQGNSA. The CDR3 has 17 amino acids. After removal of 5 bases from V and 0 bases from J, the junction contained 11 bases not matched to a gene.

There are many counts of this clonotype. The rearrangement links TRBV29-1 to TRBJ2-1, with D possibly TRBD1 on 5 matching bases. The CDR3 totals 14 residues. Trimming took off 4 bases at V and 0 bases at J, with 10 bases between the two ends. Looked up from germline, CDR1 is SQVTM and CDR2 is ANQGSEA. The CDR3, as DNA: TGCAGCGTTGCAGGGCAAAACTCCTACAATGAGCAGTTCTTC. Encoded protein: CSVAGQNSYNEQFF.

This clonotype was counted only a few times. V is TRBV11-2 and J is TRBJ2-7; the D gene could be TRBD1 or TRBD2 (5 bases each). CDR1 and CDR2 from the germline V gene are SGHAT and FQNNGV. The CDR3 consists of 14 residues. Trimming shortened V by 1 base and J by 3 bases, and 10 bases separated the two germline ends. For the CDR3, the DNA is TGTGCCAGCAGCTTAGGGGGGTTCGGCTACGAGCAGTACTTC. Translation gives CASSLGGFGYEQYF. The variable domain in full, completed from reference TRBV11-2 and TRBJ2-7, reads EAGVAQSPRYKIIEKRQSVAFWCNPISGHATLYWYQQILGQGPKLLIQFQNNGVVDDSQLPKDRFSAERLKGVDSTLKIQPAKLEDSAVYLCASSLGGFGYEQYFGPGTRLTVT.

The CDR3 loop is CASSKFYSSYEQYF. CDR3 sequence (DNA): TGTGCCAGTAGTAAATTCTACTCCTCCTACGAGCAGTACTTC. The gene calls are TRBV19 and TRBJ2-7, with no clear D. Germline CDR1 is LNHDA and CDR2 is SQIVND (reference sequence). V lost 4 bases, J lost 0 bases, and 10 bases lay in between. This CDR3 has 14 residues.

This clonotype has more than one count but fewer than ten. The V and J genes are TRBV4-3 and TRBJ1-6; 10 nucleotides align to TRBD1. CDR1 and CDR2 from the germline V gene are LGHNA and YSLEER. The CDR3 has 19 amino acids. Trimming cost V 1 base and J 8 bases; bases outside gene matches: 14. CDR3 DNA: TGCGCCAGCAGCCAAGGCGCGACAGGGGGCGGCGGCGGTGATTCACCCCTCCACTTT. Protein product: CASSQGATGGGGGDSPLHF.

The rearrangement links TRBV11-2 to TRBJ2-7; tentatively, D is TRBD2 (6 bases). V lost 8 bases, J lost 0 bases, and 11 bases lay in between. CDR3 length: 13 amino acids. Germline V gene data show CDR1 as SGHAT and CDR2 as FQNNGV. In DNA, the CDR3 is TGTGCCAGCGGGCGGGACCTCTCCTACGAGCAGTACTTC. Translated: CASGRDLSYEQYF. Drawing the rest from reference TRBV11-2 and TRBJ2-7, the complete variable domain is EAGVAQSPRYKIIEKRQSVAFWCNPISGHATLYWYQQILGQGPKLLIQFQNNGVVDDSQLPKDRFSAERLKGVDSTLKIQPAKLEDSAVYLCASGRDLSYEQYFGPGTRLTVT.

There are a few counts of this clonotype. The genes are TRBV20-1 and TRBJ2-3; D remains unclear. Trimming shortened V by 0 bases and J by 2 bases, and 15 bases separated the two germline ends. Germline V gives CDR1 DFQATT, CDR2 SNEGSKA (reference sequence). This CDR3 has 16 amino acids. CDR3 nucleotide sequence: TGCAGTGCTAGAGATCTTGGCGGATTCACCACAGATACGCAGTATTTT. Encoded protein: CSARDLGGFTTDTQYF.

This clonotype showed up many times. The chain joins TRBV20-1 to TRBJ2-7; perhaps TRBD2 as D (5 bases). The germline gives CDR1 DFQATT, CDR2 SNEGSKA (reference sequence). There are 13 residues in the CDR3. Deletions cut 3 bases from V and 0 bases from J, with 9 bases between. CDR3 sequence: CSASLALSYEQYF. CDR3 in DNA: TGCAGTGCTAGTCTAGCTCTCTCCTACGAGCAGTACTTC.

This clonotype was counted between two and nine times. V gene TRBV4-2 combines with J gene TRBJ2-1; 10 bases line up with TRBD2. The germline CDR1 and CDR2 sequences are LGHNA and YNFKEQ. V lost 1 base, J lost 4 bases, and 10 bases stayed unmatched. There are 18 residues in the CDR3. The CDR3 is CASSQVSQAGGGYNEQFF. The CDR3 DNA reads TGTGCCAGCAGCCAAGTCTCCCAAGCGGGAGGGGGATACAATGAGCAGTTCTTC.

The chain links TRBV3-1 to TRBJ2-2; no clear D. The CDR3 length is 14 residues. Trimming took 4 bases from V and 8 from J, leaving 14 bases between them. Germline lookup yields CDR1 LGHDT and CDR2 YNNKEL (reference sequence). In DNA form, the CDR3 reads TGTGCCAGCAGCCCCCGTTGGGATTCAGGGGAGCTGTTTTTT. As protein: CASSPRWDSGELFF.

The chain joins TRBV19 to TRBJ2-5; 14 bases map to TRBD2. The CDR3 totals 14 residues. Unmatched junction bases numbered 3, after V lost 7 bases and J lost 5 bases. CDR1 is LNHDA and CDR2 is SQIVND in the germline V gene (reference sequence). The CDR3 reads CASTRTSGGETQYF. The CDR3 nucleotides read TGTGCCAGTACCCGGACTAGCGGGGGGGAGACCCAGTACTTC.